The 21 T cell receptor beta chains below come from one sample, sequenced in a study of Ad26.COV2.S vaccination and SARS-CoV-2 variants. Noted treatment: 19 received Ad26.COV2.S at low or high dose, single or two shots; several received placebo; per-sample allocation not given. Samples were taken on day 63 after the first vaccine or placebo injection. Sequencing used immunoSEQ multiplex PCR; TCRdb keeps in-frame clones, though not all of them. The repertoire consists of roughly 420,000 clones, with about 91% occurring once and the leading ten covering over 2.5%. The sequencing used peripheral blood, collected in a trial of Ad26.COV2.S vaccine versus placebo. The source of these receptors is a person aged 18-60 years who received the Ad26.COV2.S COVID-19 vaccine or a placebo.

The V call is TRBV6-5, the J call TRBJ2-1; D gene uncertain. This CDR3 contains 13 residues. Germline values: CDR1 MNHEY, CDR2 SVGAGI. V was shortened by 0 bases and J by 7 bases, with 7 bases between the two germline ends. The CDR3 bases are TGTGCCAGCAGTTACTCACGGCGGAATGAGCAGTTCTTC. As protein: CASSYSRRNEQFF.

The chain uses TRBV28 and TRBJ1-2; perhaps TRBD1 as D (5 bases). V lost 1 base and J lost 3, with 15 bases in between. The V gene's germline CDR1 is MDHEN and CDR2 SYDVKM. CDR3 length: 16 amino acids. CDR3 DNA sequence: TGTGCCAGCAGTTTATTTAGTGCAGGGTTATACTATGGCTACACCTTC. Translating gives CASSLFSAGLYYGYTF.

The chain links TRBV7-9 to TRBJ2-1, with TRBD2 matching 9 bases. CDR3 length: 15 residues. Trimming removed 5 bases from V and 2 bases from J; junction bases left unmatched: 4. The germline CDR1 and CDR2 sequences are SEHNR and FQNEAQ (reference sequence). For the CDR3, the DNA is TGTGCCAGCAGCCCACGCGGGGGGGCCTACAATGAGCAGTTCTTC. The encoded protein is CASSPRGGAYNEQFF. The full variable domain, rest sourced from reference TRBV7-9 and TRBJ2-1, is DTGVSQNPRHKITKRGQNVTFRCDPISEHNRLYWYRQTLGQGPEFLTYFQNEAQLEKSRLLSDRFSAERPKGSFSTLEIQRTEQGDSAMYLCASSPRGGAYNEQFFGPGTRLTVL.

The chain links TRBV7-9 to TRBJ1-1; D gene uncertain. This CDR3 contains 13 residues. V shed 2 bases and J shed 7 bases, with 11 bases lying between them. The germline CDR1 and CDR2 sequences are SEHNR and FQNEAQ (reference sequence). This chain's CDR3 is CASSLQRGVEAFF. The CDR3 DNA is TGTGCCAGCAGCTTACAACGGGGTGTTGAAGCTTTCTTT. The entire variable domain, with the rest obtained from reference TRBV7-9 and TRBJ1-1, is as follows: DTGVSQNPRHKITKRGQNVTFRCDPISEHNRLYWYRQTLGQGPEFLTYFQNEAQLEKSRLLSDRFSAERPKGSFSTLEIQRTEQGDSAMYLCASSLQRGVEAFFGQGTRLTVV.

The V and J genes are TRBV5-4 and TRBJ2-3, with D possibly being TRBD2 (5 bases). Trimming cost V 2 bases and J 2 bases, with 12 bases left between them. Per the germline V gene, CDR1 is SGHNT and CDR2 is YYREEE (reference sequence). The length of the CDR3 is 15 residues. This CDR3 is CASSLSGLYTDTQYF. For the CDR3, the DNA is TGTGCCAGCAGCTTATCGGGGTTATACACAGATACGCAGTATTTT.

The CDR3 sequence is CATSRDFGGKLFF. CDR3 DNA: TGTGCCACCAGCAGAGATTTTGGGGGAAAACTGTTTTTT. This chain uses TRBV15 with TRBJ1-4; maybe TRBD1 (5 bases). Looked up from germline, CDR1 is LNHNV and CDR2 is YYDKDF (reference sequence). This CDR3 is 13 amino acids long. V was pared by 0 bases and J by 10 bases, with 9 bases between.

The chain carries TRBV11-2 and TRBJ2-2, with 9 positions matching TRBD2. The CDR3 extends over 15 amino acids. The trim removed 3 bases at V and 7 bases at J, leaving 6 bases unmatched. Looked up from germline, CDR1 is SGHAT and CDR2 is FQNNGV. The CDR3 bases are TGTGCCAGCAGCTTCGCGCGGGGGGGCCACGGGGAGCTGTTTTTT. This sequence encodes CASSFARGGHGELFF.

This chain joins TRBV5-1 and TRBJ1-3, with 7 bases identical to TRBD1. Germline assignment: CDR1 SGHRS and CDR2 YFSETQ. V dropped 4 bases and J dropped 2; count of bases not matched to a gene: 9. The length of the CDR3 is 16 residues. CDR3 sequence (DNA): TGCGCCAGCAGCCAGGGGGGCCTTCTGGCTGGAAACACCATATATTTT. Protein product: CASSQGGLLAGNTIYF. Together with reference TRBV5-1 and TRBJ1-3, the CDR3 gives the full variable domain: KAGVTQTPRYLIKTRGQQVTLSCSPISGHRSVSWYQQTPGQGLQFLFEYFSETQRNKGNFPGRFSGRQFSNSRSEMNVSTLELGDSALYLCASSQGGLLAGNTIYFGEGSWLTVV.

The rearrangement uses TRBV30 and TRBJ2-7, with D possibly called TRBD1 or TRBD2 (5 bases each). Trimming cost V 3 bases and J 3 bases, with 18 bases left between them. The CDR3 is 15 amino acids. The germline gives CDR1 GTSNPN, CDR2 SVGIG (reference sequence). CDR3 protein: CAWSPRGRQLYEQYF. CDR3 coding DNA: TGTGCCTGGAGCCCTCGGGGCAGGCAACTCTACGAGCAGTACTTC. The whole variable domain, remainder taken from reference TRBV30 and TRBJ2-7, is SQTIHQWPATLVQPVGSPLSLECTVEGTSNPNLYWYRQAAGRGLQLLFYSVGIGQISSEVPQNLSASRPQDRQFILSSKKLLLSDSGFYLCAWSPRGRQLYEQYFGPGTRLTVT.

The chain has TRBV3-1 (or the pseudogene TRBV3-2) and TRBJ1-2; D possibly corresponds to TRBD1 (5 bases). The CDR3 is 14 amino acids. With 2 bases removed from V and 4 bases from J, the gap between germline ends came to 11 bases. Germline CDR1 LGHDT, CDR2 YNNKEL (reference sequence). The CDR3 DNA sequence: TGTGCCAGCAGCCAATATCAGGGTGGCTATGGCTACACCTTC. Protein: CASSQYQGGYGYTF.

This chain connects TRBV5-4 to TRBJ2-2; unclear D gene. The germline gives CDR1 SGHNT, CDR2 YYREEE (reference sequence). CDR3 length: 16 residues. V shed 2 bases and J shed 0 bases, with 11 bases lying between them. Here the CDR3 reads CASSLPGQANTGELFF. The CDR3 DNA reads as TGTGCCAGCAGCTTACCCGGGCAAGCGAACACCGGGGAGCTGTTTTTT.

The V gene is TRBV15, the J gene TRBJ1-4, with D perhaps matching TRBD1 (5 bases). With 1 base removed from V and 8 bases from J, the gap between germline ends came to 11 bases. From germline, CDR1 is LNHNV and CDR2 YYDKDF (reference sequence). The CDR3 spans 14 residues. The CDR3: CATSRGGVMEKLFF. The CDR3 DNA follows: TGTGCCACCAGCAGAGGAGGGGTGATGGAAAAACTGTTTTTT. Full variable domain (missing parts from reference TRBV15 and TRBJ1-4): DAMVIQNPRYQVTQFGKPVTLSCSQTLNHNVMYWYQQKSSQAPKLLFHYYDKDFNNEADTPDNFQSRRPNTSFCFLDIRSPGLGDTAMYLCATSRGGVMEKLFFGSGTQLSVL.

This chain connects TRBV7-3 to TRBJ1-1; weak D call: TRBD1 (6 bases). Deletions cut 4 bases from V and 3 bases from J, with 9 bases between. The germline CDR1 and CDR2 sequences are SGHTA and FQGTGA. This CDR3 has 13 amino acids. The CDR3 nucleotides are TGTGCCAGCAGCTCTACAGGGCACACTGAAGCTTTCTTT. Its translation is CASSSTGHTEAFF.

The chain combines TRBV7-2 with TRBJ1-2, with D perhaps matching TRBD1 (5 bases). The ends were cut back, 1 base at V and 4 bases at J, with 13 bases in the middle. The CDR3 consists of 15 residues. CDR1 and CDR2 from the germline V gene are SGHTA and FQGNSA. The DNA of the CDR3 is TGTGCCAGCAGCTTAGTTCGGGGGGACCTCTATGGCTACACCTTC. Translating it yields CASSLVRGDLYGYTF. The full variable domain, its missing parts supplied by reference TRBV7-2 and TRBJ1-2, is GAGVSQSPSNKVTEKGKDVELRCDPISGHTALYWYRQSLGQGLEFLIYFQGNSAPDKSGLPSDRFSAERTGGSVSTLTIQRTQQEDSAVYLCASSLVRGDLYGYTFGSGTRLTVV.

The CDR3 DNA is TGTGCCAGTAGTCTGGGGGCACTGGGGGACATTCAGTACTTC. It encodes CASSLGALGDIQYF. The chain carries TRBV19 and TRBJ2-4; D possibly corresponds to TRBD1 (6 bases). Germline V CDR1 and CDR2: LNHDA, SQIVND (reference sequence). Trimming removed 5 bases from V and 8 bases from J, with 16 bases in between. The CDR3 covers 14 residues.

The V gene is TRBV6-5, the J gene TRBJ2-7; TRBD1 matches at 9 bases. CDR3 length: 13 residues. With V trimmed by 7 bases and J by 3 bases, 4 bases remained unmatched. CDR1 is MNHEY and CDR2 is SVGAGI in the germline V gene. The CDR3 is CASTPGQGYEQYF. CDR3 DNA: TGTGCCAGCACCCCGGGACAGGGCTACGAGCAGTACTTC.

The gene calls are TRBV19 and TRBJ1-2; D is perhaps TRBD1 (5 bases). The V end was cut by 5 bases, the J end by 7 bases, with 17 bases between. Germline assignment: CDR1 LNHDA and CDR2 SQIVND (reference sequence). The CDR3 contains 14 residues. CDR3 DNA sequence: TGTGCCAGTAGTCCCCAAAGGGGTTCTGGTGGCTACACCTTC. This encodes CASSPQRGSGGYTF.

The rearrangement links TRBV14 to TRBJ1-1, with D possibly matching TRBD1 (6 bases). Trimming took off 4 bases at V and 10 bases at J, with 16 bases between the two ends. Germline values: CDR1 SGHDN, CDR2 FVKESK. This CDR3 is 13 amino acids long. The CDR3 DNA reads TGTGCCAGCAGCCTGACAGGTTTTTCGCTAGCTTTCTTT. This translates into CASSLTGFSLAFF.

This chain connects TRBV3-1 (or the pseudogene TRBV3-2) to TRBJ2-2; D unclear. V shed 1 base and J shed 5 bases, with 5 bases lying between them. Looked up from germline, CDR1 is LGHDT and CDR2 is YNNKEL (reference sequence). This CDR3 has 13 residues. The CDR3 here is CASSQGSTGELFF. The CDR3 DNA sequence: TGTGCCAGCAGCCAAGGTAGTACCGGGGAGCTGTTTTTT.

The chain employs TRBV28 and TRBJ2-1; the D gene is possibly TRBD1 (6 bases). V lost 4 bases and J lost 1, with 14 bases in between. Germline CDR1 is MDHEN and CDR2 is SYDVKM. The CDR3 is 16 amino acids. The CDR3: CASSSRTALSYNEQFF. The CDR3 DNA reads TGTGCCAGCAGTTCTCGGACAGCTTTATCCTACAATGAGCAGTTCTTC.

The chain couples TRBV6-4 to TRBJ2-1; D gene unclear. Germline lookup yields CDR1 MRHNA and CDR2 SNTAGT. This CDR3 comprises 15 residues. Trimming took off 6 bases at V and 3 bases at J, with 15 bases between the two ends. DNA of the CDR3: TGTGCCAGCAGCCCAACGCCCATCCTCTACAATGAGCAGTTCTTC. This sequence encodes CASSPTPILYNEQFF.